Shown below are 6 T cell receptor beta chains from a single sample sequenced in a study of blood T cell repertoires in COVID-19. Only in-frame clones appear in the TCRdb table, and some are missing; sequencing was by immunoSEQ multiplex PCR. The sample contains about 200,000 clones, over 80% of which appear only once. Source material: PBMCs or T cells enriched from blood (not recorded which). These receptors all come from a man aged 25 to 40 who had recovered from COVID-19.

The gene calls are TRBV6-5 and TRBJ2-7, with 11 bases identical to TRBD2. The CDR3 spans 16 residues. Looked up from germline, CDR1 is MNHEY and CDR2 is SVGAGI. The junction had 3 bases not matched to a gene; V was cut back by 0 bases and J by 2 bases. The CDR3 region is CASSYSGLAVAYEQYF. CDR3 DNA sequence: TGTGCCAGCAGTTACTCGGGACTAGCGGTCGCCTACGAGCAGTACTTC.

This CDR3 reads CSVEDSRGSSGNTIYF. Here the CDR3 DNA reads TGCAGCGTTGAAGATTCTAGGGGCTCCTCTGGAAACACCATATATTTT. V and J are TRBV29-1 and TRBJ1-3, with D possibly TRBD1 on 5 matching bases. The germline gives CDR1 SQVTM, CDR2 ANQGSEA. The CDR3 consists of 16 residues. V shed 0 bases and J shed 0 bases, with 12 bases lying between them. Together with reference TRBV29-1 and TRBJ1-3, the CDR3 gives the full variable domain: SAVISQKPSRDICQRGTSLTIQCQVDSQVTMMFWYRQQPGQSLTLIATANQGSEATYESGFVIDKFPISRPNLTFSTLTVSNMSPEDSSIYLCSVEDSRGSSGNTIYFGEGSWLTVV.

The chain uses TRBV11-2 and TRBJ1-4, with 7 bases fitting TRBD1. Germline V gene data show CDR1 as SGHAT and CDR2 as FQNNGV. This CDR3 comprises 14 residues. V dropped 3 bases and J dropped 7; count of bases not matched to a gene: 5. DNA of the CDR3: TGTGCCAGCAGCTTCTCAGGGGGAAGTGAAAAACTGTTTTTT. Translation: CASSFSGGSEKLFF.

Turning to this clone: The sample has other DNA sequences that encode this CDR3 too. The chain uses TRBV7-9 and TRBJ2-7; maybe TRBD2 (5 bases). In germline, CDR1 is SEHNR, CDR2 FQNEAQ (reference sequence). The length of the CDR3 is 13 residues. V lost 5 bases, J lost 0 bases, and 8 bases lay in between. The CDR3 protein is CASSSRDSYEQYF. The CDR3 region has the DNA TGTGCCAGCAGCAGCCGGGACTCCTACGAGCAGTACTTC.

The genes are TRBV6-2 or TRBV6-3 and TRBJ2-7; 11 nucleotides agree with TRBD1. The CDR3 is 15 residues long. With 6 bases clipped from V and 3 bases from J, the junction kept 7 bases outside the gene matches. Germline lookup yields CDR1 MNHEY and CDR2 SVGEGT. Written as DNA, the CDR3 is TGTGCCAGCAGCCTAGGACAGGGGGCTAACTACGAGCAGTACTTC. Encoded protein: CASSLGQGANYEQYF.

This chain links TRBV9 with TRBJ1-4; 9 nucleotides match TRBD1. Germline CDR1 reads SGDLS; CDR2 reads YYNGEE. Losses at the gene ends were 0 bases for V and 5 bases for J; bases not matched to a gene: 2. The CDR3 has 15 residues. This CDR3 reads CASSVADRGNEKLFF. The CDR3 DNA sequence: TGTGCCAGCAGCGTAGCGGACAGGGGAAATGAAAAACTGTTTTTT. Using reference TRBV9 and TRBJ1-4 for the parts outside the CDR3, the full variable domain is DSGVTQTPKHLITATGQRVTLRCSPRSGDLSVYWYQQSLDQGLQFLIQYYNGEERAKGNILERFSAQQFPDLHSELNLSSLELGDSALYFCASSVADRGNEKLFFGSGTQLSVL.